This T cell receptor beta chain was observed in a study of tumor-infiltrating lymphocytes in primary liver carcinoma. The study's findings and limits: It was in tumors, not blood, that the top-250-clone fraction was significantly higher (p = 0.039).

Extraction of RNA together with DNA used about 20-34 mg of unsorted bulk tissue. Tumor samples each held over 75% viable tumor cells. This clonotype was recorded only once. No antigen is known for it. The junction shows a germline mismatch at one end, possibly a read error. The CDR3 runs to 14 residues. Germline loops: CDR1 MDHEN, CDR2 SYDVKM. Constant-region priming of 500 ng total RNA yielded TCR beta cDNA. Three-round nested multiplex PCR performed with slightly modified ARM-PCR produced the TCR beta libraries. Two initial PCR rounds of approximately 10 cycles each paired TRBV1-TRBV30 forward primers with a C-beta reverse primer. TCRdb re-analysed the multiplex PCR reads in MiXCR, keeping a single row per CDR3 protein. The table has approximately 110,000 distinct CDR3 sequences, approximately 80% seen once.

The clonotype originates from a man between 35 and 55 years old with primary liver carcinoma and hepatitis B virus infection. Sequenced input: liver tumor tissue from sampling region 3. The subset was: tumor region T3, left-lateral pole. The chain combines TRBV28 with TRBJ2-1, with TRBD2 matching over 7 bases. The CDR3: CATGRGGLYNVQFF. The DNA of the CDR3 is TGTGCCACCGGTCGCGGGGGTTTATACAATGTGCAGTTCTTC. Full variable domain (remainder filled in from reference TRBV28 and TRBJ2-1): DVKVTQSSRYLVKRTGEKVFLECVQDMDHENMFWYRQDPGLGLRLIYFSYDVKMKEKGDIPEGYSVSREKKERFSLILESASTNQTSMYLCATGRGGLYNVQFFGPGTRLTVL.